The 31 T cell receptor beta chains listed next were all sequenced from one sample in a study of blood T cell repertoires in COVID-19. Some clones are missing from TCRdb's copy, which holds only in-frame ones; the method was immunoSEQ multiplex PCR. Among 150,000 to 200,000 clones listed, roughly 86% were seen once. Sequencing used peripheral blood. These receptors originate from a man aged 60 to 75 with COVID-19, enrolled during active disease.

The CDR3 here is CSVTGTGNEQFF. For the CDR3, the DNA is TGCAGCGTGACCGGGACAGGCAATGAGCAGTTCTTC. The J gene is TRBJ2-1, the V gene TRBV29-1, with TRBD1 identical over 8 bases. The CDR3 sequence is 12 residues long. After removal of 6 bases from V and 6 bases from J, the junction contained 4 bases not matched to a gene. From germline, CDR1 is SQVTM and CDR2 ANQGSEA.

The chain combines TRBV6-5 with TRBJ2-7; D is unclear. Trimming removed 2 bases at V and 6 bases at J, with 14 bases between. The CDR3 runs 14 residues. The germline V gene encodes CDR1 MNHEY and CDR2 SVGAGI. The chain's CDR3 is CASSYEEASGEQYF. The CDR3, as DNA: TGTGCCAGCAGTTACGAGGAAGCTTCCGGCGAGCAGTACTTC.

In DNA, the CDR3 is TGTGCCAGCAGCGTAGCACCTAGCGGGGGGGCGGATACGCAGTATTTT. This translates into CASSVAPSGGADTQYF. The V and J genes are TRBV9 and TRBJ2-3; 12 nucleotides align to TRBD2. The CDR3 runs to 16 residues. The germline V gene has CDR1 SGDLS and CDR2 YYNGEE. V shed 0 bases and J 6 bases; nucleotides not matched to a gene: 5.

In this sample, this clone turned up a few times. J is TRBJ2-1 and V is TRBV7-9; tentative D call: TRBD2 (5 bases). This CDR3 has 15 residues. The V gene lost 3 bases and the J gene lost 2 bases, with 11 bases spanning the gap. Looked up from germline, CDR1 is SEHNR and CDR2 is FQNEAQ (reference sequence). The CDR3 DNA reads as TGTGCCAGCAGCTTTGGGTCGGGGACCTACAATGAGCAGTTCTTC. This encodes CASSFGSGTYNEQFF.

The V gene is TRBV7-2, the J gene TRBJ2-4; D unclear. Trimming cost V 0 bases and J 2 bases, with 5 bases left between them. In germline, CDR1 is SGHTA, CDR2 FQGNSA. This CDR3 region has 14 residues. CDR3 DNA: TGTGCCAGCAGCTTAGCGAGGACCAAAAACATTCAGTACTTC. Protein product: CASSLARTKNIQYF.

There are a few counts of this clone. This chain connects TRBV5-1 to TRBJ2-7; perhaps TRBD2 as D (5 bases). Trimming took off 5 bases at V and 0 bases at J, with 12 bases between the two ends. CDR1 and CDR2 (germline): SGHRS, YFSETQ. The CDR3 length is 14 residues. CDR3 region: CASSSGLSSYEQYF. In DNA form, the CDR3 reads TGCGCCAGCAGTTCAGGACTTAGCTCCTACGAGCAGTACTTC.

The chain recombines TRBV5-6 with TRBJ2-7; D call uncertain. Trimming removed 6 bases from V and 5 bases from J, with 15 bases in between. CDR3 length equals 13 residues. Germline V gene data show CDR1 as SGHDT and CDR2 as YYEEEE. The CDR3 sequence: CASNSWWRDEQYF. CDR3 bases: TGTGCCAGCAACAGCTGGTGGCGAGACGAGCAGTACTTC.

The CDR3 loop is CASSRDTFNQPQHF. The DNA of the CDR3 is TGTGCCAGCAGTCGGGACACGTTCAATCAGCCCCAGCATTTT. The chain has TRBV7-2 and TRBJ1-5; D may be TRBD1 (6 bases). The CDR3 has 14 residues. Between the trimmed V and J ends, which lost 6 bases and 3 bases, there was a span of 12 bases. Germline CDR1 is SGHTA and CDR2 is FQGNSA.

DNA of the CDR3: TGTGCCACCAGCAGATCAAGACCGGGACAAGGGATCAATGAGCAGTTCTTC. Translated: CATSRSRPGQGINEQFF. The V gene is TRBV15, the J gene TRBJ2-1; tentative D call: TRBD1 (6 bases). CDR1 and CDR2 from the germline V gene are LNHNV and YYDKDF (reference sequence). V was trimmed by 2 bases and J by 6 bases, leaving 20 bases between them. The CDR3 is made up of 17 amino acids. Based on the CDR3 plus reference TRBV15 and TRBJ2-1, the full variable domain is DAMVIQNPRYQVTQFGKPVTLSCSQTLNHNVMYWYQQKSSQAPKLLFHYYDKDFNNEADTPDNFQSRRPNTSFCFLDIRSPGLGDTAMYLCATSRSRPGQGINEQFFGPGTRLTVL.

The rearrangement joins TRBV2 to TRBJ1-6, with a tentative D call TRBD1 (6 bases). Between the trimmed V and J ends, which lost 6 bases and 9 bases, there was a span of 15 bases. CDR1 is SNHLY, CDR2 FYNNEI, per germline. The CDR3 totals 14 residues. CDR3 loop: CASSLQGPPSPLHF. The CDR3 DNA reads as TGTGCCAGCAGCCTACAGGGCCCCCCTTCACCCCTCCACTTT.

The rearrangement uses TRBV6-5 and TRBJ1-1; no clear D. The CDR3 extends over 12 amino acids. Trimming pared 8 bases from V and 0 bases from J, leaving 7 bases between. The V gene's germline CDR1 is MNHEY and CDR2 SVGAGI. The CDR3 sequence is CASHSVNTEAFF. The CDR3 region has the DNA TGTGCCAGCCACAGTGTGAACACTGAAGCTTTCTTT.

The chain carries TRBV2 and TRBJ2-3, with TRBD1 matching over 9 bases. The CDR3 runs to 16 residues. Germline CDR1 is SNHLY and CDR2 is FYNNEI. J was trimmed by 1 base and V by 7 bases; bases with no gene match: 9. The CDR3 DNA follows: TGTGCCAGCACCCTAACGAGGACAGGGGGCACAGATACGCAGTATTTT. It codes for CASTLTRTGGTDTQYF.

The chain uses TRBV28 and TRBJ1-6; D is undetermined. This CDR3 spans 13 amino acids. Trimming removed 4 bases at V and 10 bases at J, with 11 bases between. Per germline, CDR1 MDHEN and CDR2 SYDVKM. The CDR3 bases are TGTGCCAGCAGTTCCCTGATACAATCACCCCTCCACTTT. Protein: CASSSLIQSPLHF.

This clone was observed a few times. Additional DNA sequences in this sample encode the identical CDR3. The chain carries TRBV4-2 and TRBJ2-3, with 15 bases aligning to TRBD2. The CDR3 length is 18 residues. CDR1 is LGHNA and CDR2 is YNFKEQ in the germline V gene. The V and J ends lost 1 base and 3 bases, in that order; junction bases with no gene match: 5. CDR3 coding DNA: TGTGCCAGCAGCCAAGGGACTAGCGGGGGGGCCCTGACAGATACGCAGTATTTT. Translating it yields CASSQGTSGGALTDTQYF.

Only one count was recorded for this clone. J is TRBJ1-1 and V is TRBV11-1; no firm D call. Germline V gives CDR1 SGHAT, CDR2 FQDESV (reference sequence). This CDR3 is 13 amino acids long. Trimming shortened V by 5 bases and J by 1 base, and 8 bases separated the two germline ends. The CDR3, as DNA: TGTGCCAGCAGCGGGCAGCCGAACACTGAAGCTTTCTTT. Translated, it gives CASSGQPNTEAFF.

Only a few counts were recorded for this clone. This chain links TRBV6-5 with TRBJ1-1; D gene ambiguous. Germline CDR1 and CDR2: MNHEY and SVGAGI. V lost 6 bases and J lost 0, with 8 bases in between. There are 13 residues in the CDR3. For the CDR3, the DNA is TGTGCCAGCAGAGCCTCCTTGAACACTGAAGCTTTCTTT. Translation gives CASRASLNTEAFF.

The genes are TRBV11-2 and TRBJ2-1, with 9 bases matching TRBD2. V dropped 5 bases and J dropped 9; count of bases not matched to a gene: 17. The germline V gene encodes CDR1 SGHAT and CDR2 FQNNGV. This CDR3 is built from 17 residues. CDR3 protein: CASSKSPGTSSLGEQFF. The CDR3 nucleotides are TGTGCCAGCAGCAAAAGTCCCGGGACTAGCTCTCTGGGTGAGCAGTTCTTC.

The V call is TRBV7-9, the J call TRBJ1-1, with a possible D match to TRBD1 (5 bases). CDR1 is SEHNR and CDR2 is FQNEAQ in the germline V gene (reference sequence). This CDR3 spans 12 amino acids. With 3 bases removed from V and 4 bases from J, the gap between germline ends came to 6 bases. CDR3 sequence reads: CASSFTGTEAFF. Written as DNA, the CDR3 is TGTGCCAGCAGCTTCACAGGCACTGAAGCTTTCTTT. Full variable domain (missing parts from reference TRBV7-9 and TRBJ1-1): DTGVSQNPRHKITKRGQNVTFRCDPISEHNRLYWYRQTLGQGPEFLTYFQNEAQLEKSRLLSDRFSAERPKGSFSTLEIQRTEQGDSAMYLCASSFTGTEAFFGQGTRLTVV.

The genes are TRBV5-1 and TRBJ2-7, with 7 bases aligning to TRBD1. The germline CDR1 and CDR2 sequences are SGHRS and YFSETQ. This CDR3 has 15 residues. J gave up 0 bases and V 2 bases, and 5 bases lay outside the gene matches. The CDR3, as DNA: TGCGCCAGCAGCTTCGAGGGGGCTAGCTCCTACGAGCAGTACTTC. Residues: CASSFEGASSYEQYF.

This clone has a handful of counts. CDR3 protein: CASSGRERNSYEQYF. The CDR3 DNA reads TGTGCCAGCAGTGGGAGGGAACGGAACTCCTACGAGCAGTACTTC. The V call is TRBV9, the J call TRBJ2-7; 7 bases fit TRBD2. J was trimmed by 0 bases and V by 5 bases; bases with no gene match: 8. CDR3 size: 15 residues. Germline CDR1 and CDR2: SGDLS and YYNGEE. Filled out from reference TRBV9 and TRBJ2-7, the complete variable domain reads DSGVTQTPKHLITATGQRVTLRCSPRSGDLSVYWYQQSLDQGLQFLIQYYNGEERAKGNILERFSAQQFPDLHSELNLSSLELGDSALYFCASSGRERNSYEQYFGPGTRLTVT.

This chain connects TRBV19 to TRBJ2-7; 10 bases line up with TRBD1. CDR1 is LNHDA, CDR2 SQIVND, per germline (reference sequence). V lost 2 bases and J lost 1; bases outside the gene matches: 8. The CDR3 has 17 amino acids. CDR3 bases: TGTGCCAGTAGTATACGGTCCGGGACAGGGGTTTCCTACGAGCAGTACTTC. Its translation is CASSIRSGTGVSYEQYF.

The V gene is TRBV6-5, the J gene TRBJ1-5; perhaps TRBD1 as D (5 bases). The CDR3 is 13 amino acids. The V end lost 6 bases, the J end lost 4 bases, and 10 bases lay between the germline ends. The germline gives CDR1 MNHEY, CDR2 SVGAGI. This CDR3 is CASSTRGNQPQHF. The CDR3 DNA sequence: TGTGCCAGCAGCACACGGGGGAATCAGCCCCAGCATTTT.

This clone was counted only a few times. This rearrangement joins TRBV28 to TRBJ1-4; no firm D call. V shed 3 bases and J shed 2 bases, with 7 bases lying between them. CDR1 is MDHEN and CDR2 is SYDVKM in the germline V gene. This CDR3 spans 14 amino acids. CDR3 coding DNA: TGTGCCAGCAGTTTCGGAGGGACTAATGAAAAACTGTTTTTT. Translating it yields CASSFGGTNEKLFF. The full variable domain, with the rest looked up from reference TRBV28 and TRBJ1-4, is DVKVTQSSRYLVKRTGEKVFLECVQDMDHENMFWYRQDPGLGLRLIYFSYDVKMKEKGDIPEGYSVSREKKERFSLILESASTNQTSMYLCASSFGGTNEKLFFGSGTQLSVL.

The table lists this clone with a few counts. The chain links TRBV6-5 to TRBJ1-2; D possibly corresponds to TRBD1 (5 bases). The CDR3 consists of 14 residues. Germline V gene data show CDR1 as MNHEY and CDR2 as SVGAGI. Trimming removed 5 bases at V and 2 bases at J, with 12 bases between. The CDR3: CASSTPGLNYGYTF. The DNA for the CDR3 is TGTGCCAGCAGTACGCCGGGACTGAACTATGGCTACACCTTC.

The chain couples TRBV7-9 to TRBJ2-3; 8 nucleotides align to TRBD2. Trimming cost V 2 bases and J 2 bases; bases outside gene matches: 3. Per germline, CDR1 SEHNR and CDR2 FQNEAQ (reference sequence). The CDR3 sequence is 15 residues long. The CDR3 here is CASSLTGGLTDTQYF. As DNA, the CDR3 is TGTGCCAGCAGCTTAACGGGGGGGCTCACAGATACGCAGTATTTT.

The chain has TRBV5-1 and TRBJ2-2; 8 bases agree with TRBD1. With 2 bases clipped from V and 4 bases from J, the junction kept 10 bases outside the gene matches. CDR3 length: 17 amino acids. Germline CDR1 reads SGHRS; CDR2 reads YFSETQ. Here the CDR3 reads CASSFAGGAPGTGELFF. The CDR3 coding sequence is TGCGCCAGCAGCTTTGCAGGGGGCGCCCCGGGCACCGGGGAGCTGTTTTTT. The full variable domain, its missing parts supplied by reference TRBV5-1 and TRBJ2-2, is KAGVTQTPRYLIKTRGQQVTLSCSPISGHRSVSWYQQTPGQGLQFLFEYFSETQRNKGNFPGRFSGRQFSNSRSEMNVSTLELGDSALYLCASSFAGGAPGTGELFFGEGSRLTVL.

The chain recombines TRBV2 with TRBJ1-2; 7 bases match TRBD1. CDR3 length: 14 residues. The germline V gene has CDR1 SNHLY and CDR2 FYNNEI. V gave up 7 bases and J gave up 0 bases; unmatched junction bases: 5. The CDR3 DNA reads as TGTGCCAGCATTGTTGACAGGGCTAACTATGGCTACACCTTC. This gives the protein CASIVDRANYGYTF.

V usage is TRBV19 and J usage is TRBJ1-1; the D is unclear. This CDR3 has 15 amino acids. Germline CDR1 is LNHDA and CDR2 is SQIVND (reference sequence). Between the trimmed V and J ends, which lost 3 bases and 1 base, there was a span of 12 bases. The CDR3 reads CASSIYSFQNTEAFF. DNA for the CDR3: TGTGCCAGTAGTATCTACAGCTTCCAGAACACTGAAGCTTTCTTT.

This clone was detected a few times. This sample also contains other DNA sequences that code for the same CDR3. J is TRBJ1-6 and V is TRBV19; 10 bases map to TRBD1. J lost 9 bases, V lost 4 bases, and 3 bases had no gene match. Germline CDR1 and CDR2: LNHDA and SQIVND (reference sequence). This CDR3 has 14 residues. The CDR3 loop reads CASSTRDRGSPLHF. CDR3 DNA sequence: TGTGCCAGTAGTACACGGGACAGGGGTTCACCCCTCCACTTT.

The CDR3 spells CASKDREYGYTF. The DNA for the CDR3 is TGTGCCAGCAAGGACAGGGAATATGGCTACACCTTC. The chain couples TRBV9 to TRBJ1-2, with 8 bases that match TRBD1. The ends lost 6 bases at V and 5 bases at J; junction bases unmatched: 3. Germline-derived CDR1 and CDR2 are SGDLS and YYNGEE. This CDR3 has 12 amino acids.

The rearrangement links TRBV5-4 to TRBJ1-4, with TRBD1 identical over 9 bases. Trimming cost V 1 base and J 4 bases; bases outside gene matches: 8. Germline V gives CDR1 SGHNT, CDR2 YYREEE (reference sequence). This CDR3 is 17 amino acids long. The CDR3 here is CASSLPGQGKDNEKLFF. The DNA for the CDR3 is TGTGCCAGCAGCTTGCCCGGACAGGGGAAGGATAATGAAAAACTGTTTTTT.